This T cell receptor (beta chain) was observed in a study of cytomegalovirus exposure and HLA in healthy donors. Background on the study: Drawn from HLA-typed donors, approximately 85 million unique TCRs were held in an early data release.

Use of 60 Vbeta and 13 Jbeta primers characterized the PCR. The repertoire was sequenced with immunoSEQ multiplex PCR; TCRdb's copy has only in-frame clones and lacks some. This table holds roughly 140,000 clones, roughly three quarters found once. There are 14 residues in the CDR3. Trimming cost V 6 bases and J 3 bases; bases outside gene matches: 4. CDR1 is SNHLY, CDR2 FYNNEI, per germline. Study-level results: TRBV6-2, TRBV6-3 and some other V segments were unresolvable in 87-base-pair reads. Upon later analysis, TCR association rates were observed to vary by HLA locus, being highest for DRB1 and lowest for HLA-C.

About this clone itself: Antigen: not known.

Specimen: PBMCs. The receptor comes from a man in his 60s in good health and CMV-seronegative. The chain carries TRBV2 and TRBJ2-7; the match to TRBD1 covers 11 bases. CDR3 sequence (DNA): TGTGCCAGCAGAGCCGGGACAGGGGGCTACGAGCAGTACTTC. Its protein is CASRAGTGGYEQYF.